What follows are 26 T cell receptor beta chains derived from one specimen sequenced in a study of T cell repertoires in ileal Crohn's disease. Repertoires were generated with immunoSEQ multiplex PCR, while TCRdb's copy carries only in-frame clones and drops some. The sample gives 2,500 to 3,500 clones, 75% to 90% of which show up once; roughly 5.3% is in the top ten. Time point given: neoterminal ileum biopsy at postoperative endoscopy, about 6 months after surgery. The sequenced material came from ileal tissue. The receptors were sampled from an adult with Crohn's disease.

The V and J genes are TRBV9 and TRBJ2-7, with 9 nucleotides matching TRBD2. Germline lookup yields CDR1 SGDLS and CDR2 YYNGEE. CDR3 length: 18 amino acids. V lost 1 base and J lost 1; bases outside the gene matches: 12. The CDR3, as DNA: TGTGCCAGCAGCGTAAGTCCTAGCGGGGCAGGGTCTTCCTACGAGCAGTACTTC. Translating gives CASSVSPSGAGSSYEQYF.

The genes are TRBV5-1 and TRBJ2-5; 7 bases agree with TRBD2. The DNA end is a closer match to TRBJ2-7, so the J assignment may be wrong. CDR3 length equals 14 residues. The germline CDR1 and CDR2 sequences are SGHRS and YFSETQ. CDR3 sequence: CASSAVTGRDEQYF. The CDR3 DNA follows: TGCGCCAGCAGCGCTGTGACGGGGAGGGACGAGCAGTACTTC.

The chain couples TRBV6-5 to TRBJ1-2, with a tentative D call TRBD1 (5 bases). Germline V lookup: CDR1 MNHEY, CDR2 SVGAGI. Trimming shortened V by 6 bases and J by 4 bases, and 15 bases separated the two germline ends. The CDR3 contains 14 residues. CDR3 nucleotides: TGTGCCAGCAGGTTAGGGGTGGGTGTCTATGGCTACACCTTC. It yields the protein CASRLGVGVYGYTF.

V gene TRBV11-2 combines with J gene TRBJ1-6, with unresolved D. Germline lookup yields CDR1 SGHAT and CDR2 FQNNGV. The germline V and J ends were trimmed by 5 bases and 7 bases, with 18 bases remaining between them. CDR3 length equals 16 residues. The CDR3 spells CASSPSQPLPNSPLHF. As DNA, the CDR3 is TGTGCCAGCAGCCCCTCCCAGCCCTTACCGAATTCACCCCTCCACTTT.

This CDR3 reads CASSAGQPSYEQYF. CDR3 in DNA: TGTGCCAGTAGTGCAGGACAGCCCTCCTACGAGCAGTACTTC. The V and J genes are TRBV19 and TRBJ2-7; TRBD1 might be the D (6 bases). V dropped 5 bases and J dropped 0 bases, with 11 bases sitting between them. This CDR3 contains 14 residues. From germline, CDR1 is LNHDA and CDR2 SQIVND (reference sequence). Full variable domain (rest looked up from reference TRBV19 and TRBJ2-7): DGGITQSPKYLFRKEGQNVTLSCEQNLNHDAMYWYRQDPGQGLRLIYYSQIVNDFQKGDIAEGYSVSREKKESFPLTVTSAQKNPTAFYLCASSAGQPSYEQYFGPGTRLTVT.

This clone came up once. V is TRBV4-2 and J is TRBJ1-2; D may be TRBD1 (5 bases). Trimming shortened V by 5 bases and J by 6 bases, and 22 bases separated the two germline ends. CDR1 is LGHNA, CDR2 YNFKEQ, per germline. The CDR3 has 16 amino acids. DNA of the CDR3: TGTGCCAGCAGCGCAAGCCCTAAGGACATCCGGGATGGCTACACCTTC. Its translation is CASSASPKDIRDGYTF.

This chain connects TRBV5-1 to TRBJ2-7; 7 bases are a match to TRBD2. J was trimmed by 3 bases and V by 0 bases; bases with no gene match: 6. The CDR3 length is 15 residues. Looked up from germline, CDR1 is SGHRS and CDR2 is YFSETQ. The CDR3 reads CASSLEAGSGYEQYF. CDR3 sequence (DNA): TGCGCCAGCAGCTTGGAAGCGGGATCAGGCTACGAGCAGTACTTC.

The V gene is TRBV18, the J gene TRBJ1-2, with D maybe TRBD1 (5 bases). The germline V gene has CDR1 KGHSH and CDR2 LQKENI. The CDR3 runs 15 residues. V was trimmed by 2 bases and J by 3 bases, leaving 13 bases between them. CDR3 loop: CASSPSAGRDYGYTF. The CDR3 coding sequence is TGTGCCAGCTCACCATCGGCAGGGCGCGACTATGGCTACACCTTC.

The rearrangement links TRBV6-1 to TRBJ1-1; no firm D call. This CDR3 spans 13 amino acids. The V end lost 6 bases, the J end lost 1 base, and 9 bases lay between the germline ends. Germline V gene lookup returns CDR1 MNHNS and CDR2 SASEGT. This CDR3 reads CASRVTWNTEAFF. CDR3 bases: TGTGCCAGCAGAGTAACGTGGAACACTGAAGCTTTCTTT.

This clone was observed a single time. The rearrangement joins TRBV11-2 to TRBJ2-5, with D perhaps assigned TRBD1 or TRBD2 (5 bases each). Germline V lookup: CDR1 SGHAT, CDR2 FQNNGV. Trimming left V 5 bases short and J 2 bases short, with 12 bases between. The CDR3 runs to 14 residues. DNA for the CDR3: TGTGCCAGCAGCCCCGGGACCCTACAAGAGACCCAGTACTTC. Encoded protein: CASSPGTLQETQYF.

The J gene is TRBJ1-1, the V gene TRBV6-5, with a possible D match to TRBD1 (5 bases). This CDR3 is built from 16 residues. The germline gives CDR1 MNHEY, CDR2 SVGAGI. With 1 base removed from V and 8 bases from J, the gap between germline ends came to 20 bases. The CDR3 DNA sequence: TGTGCCAGCAGTTACTTGAGGGGACCCCCTGGGGGGGAAGCTTTCTTT. Translated: CASSYLRGPPGGEAFF.

The chain carries TRBV5-5 and TRBJ1-1, with D perhaps TRBD1 (5 bases). Deletions cut 0 bases from V and 8 bases from J, with 11 bases between. CDR1 and CDR2 (germline): SGHKS, YYEKEE (reference sequence). This CDR3 is 13 amino acids long. The CDR3 here is CASSLAVGQEAFF. The CDR3 nucleotides read TGTGCCAGCAGCTTGGCCGTAGGACAAGAAGCTTTCTTT.

Comments on this clone: One end of the junction varies from germline; a read error may be responsible. This sequence joins TRBV5-5 and TRBJ2-5; D gene unclear. The germline V gene has CDR1 SGHKS and CDR2 YYEKEE (reference sequence). The CDR3 is 15 amino acids. The CDR3 loop reads CASTLWGGFQETQYF. The DNA for the CDR3 is TGTGCCAGCACCTTGTGGGGTGGGTTCCAAGAGACCCAGTACTTC.

V and J are TRBV2 and TRBJ1-6; TRBD1 might be the D (6 bases). V lost 4 bases and J lost 7, with 17 bases in between. The CDR3 covers 16 residues. Germline lookup yields CDR1 SNHLY and CDR2 FYNNEI. The CDR3 DNA sequence: TGTGCCAGCAGTGCCCCGACAGGAATAAAGAATTCACCCCTCCACTTT. Protein product: CASSAPTGIKNSPLHF.

The chain joins TRBV5-1 to TRBJ1-5, with D possibly being TRBD1 (5 bases). The germline CDR1 and CDR2 sequences are SGHRS and YFSETQ. V lost 0 bases and J 6 bases, leaving 10 bases between the germline ends. The CDR3 covers 14 residues. The CDR3 DNA reads as TGCGCCAGCAGCTTGGGACTGGGGGGTCAGCCCCAGCATTTT. Translated, it gives CASSLGLGGQPQHF.

This clone appeared once. This chain links TRBV19 with TRBJ2-7; 7 nucleotides match TRBD1. The CDR3 has 13 amino acids. V gave up 6 bases and J gave up 5 bases; unmatched junction bases: 7. Germline V CDR1 and CDR2: LNHDA, SQIVND (reference sequence). CDR3 protein: CASSRDRFNEQYF. Here the CDR3 DNA reads TGTGCCAGTAGCCGGGACAGATTCAACGAGCAGTACTTC.

The V gene is TRBV11-2, the J gene TRBJ1-1; tentatively, D is TRBD1 (6 bases). V lost 2 bases and J 1 base, leaving 17 bases between the germline ends. The CDR3 is 17 amino acids. Germline V gene sequence: CDR1 SGHAT, CDR2 FQNNGV. The CDR3 sequence: CASSLSQAGTRNTEAFF. The CDR3 nucleotides read TGTGCCAGCAGCTTATCGCAGGCCGGGACAAGGAACACTGAAGCTTTCTTT. The variable domain in full, with the rest retrieved from reference TRBV11-2 and TRBJ1-1, is EAGVAQSPRYKIIEKRQSVAFWCNPISGHATLYWYQQILGQGPKLLIQFQNNGVVDDSQLPKDRFSAERLKGVDSTLKIQPAKLEDSAVYLCASSLSQAGTRNTEAFFGQGTRLTVV.

The chain employs TRBV6-6 and TRBJ2-3; TRBD1 matches at 9 bases. V gave up 8 bases and J gave up 5 bases; unmatched junction bases: 5. The germline gives CDR1 MNHNY, CDR2 SVGAGI (reference sequence). The CDR3 totals 13 residues. This CDR3 is CASGQGFKDTQYF. Here the CDR3 DNA reads TGTGCCAGCGGACAGGGGTTTAAAGATACGCAGTATTTT.

This sequence joins TRBV5-6 and TRBJ1-4; no definite D call. V was clipped by 4 bases and J by 8 bases, with 15 bases between them. The CDR3 spans 14 residues. Germline CDR1 SGHDT, CDR2 YYEEEE. CDR3 loop: CASSHIAVLEKLFF. CDR3 bases: TGTGCCAGCAGCCATATTGCAGTTCTCGAAAAACTGTTTTTT. Full variable domain (outside the CDR3, taken from reference TRBV5-6 and TRBJ1-4): DAGVTQSPTHLIKTRGQQVTLRCSPKSGHDTVSWYQQALGQGPQFIFQYYEEEERQRGNFPDRFSGHQFPNYSSELNVNALLLGDSALYLCASSHIAVLEKLFFGSGTQLSVL.

The table lists this clone with a count of one. The chain's CDR3 is CSVGVNYGYTF. DNA of the CDR3: TGCAGCGTTGGGGTTAACTATGGCTACACCTTC. This chain uses TRBV29-1 with TRBJ1-2; D not resolved. Deletions cut 4 bases from V and 1 base from J, with 4 bases between. Germline loops: CDR1 SQVTM, CDR2 ANQGSEA. This CDR3 spans 11 amino acids. Full variable domain (missing parts from reference TRBV29-1 and TRBJ1-2): SAVISQKPSRDICQRGTSLTIQCQVDSQVTMMFWYRQQPGQSLTLIATANQGSEATYESGFVIDKFPISRPNLTFSTLTVSNMSPEDSSIYLCSVGVNYGYTFGSGTRLTVV.

As to this clone: Mismatch with germline at one junction end may stem from a read error. The gene calls are TRBV7-7 and TRBJ2-7; D ambiguous. In germline, CDR1 is SSHAT, CDR2 FNYEAQ (reference sequence). The CDR3 runs 13 residues. CDR3 region: CASSLSPVDEQYF. The DNA of the CDR3 is TGTGCTAGCAGCTTATCCCCCGTTGACGAGCAGTACTTC.

V and J are TRBV6-6 and TRBJ2-5; unclear D gene. The germline V and J ends were trimmed by 5 bases and 3 bases, with 10 bases remaining between them. This CDR3 has 13 amino acids. Germline CDR1 and CDR2: MNHNY and SVGAGI (reference sequence). The CDR3 nucleotides read TGTGCCAGCAGTAGGTTGGTCGAAGAGACCCAGTACTTC. Protein product: CASSRLVEETQYF.

This sequence joins TRBV5-4 and TRBJ1-4, with TRBD1 as a possible D gene (5 bases). Germline V gene sequence: CDR1 SGHNT, CDR2 YYREEE (reference sequence). The CDR3 is made up of 15 amino acids. V dropped 4 bases and J dropped 0 bases, with 10 bases sitting between them. The CDR3 DNA reads as TGTGCCAGCAGCCTGGGGGTTGCAACTAATGAAAAACTGTTTTTT. This gives the protein CASSLGVATNEKLFF. Supplemented by reference TRBV5-4 and TRBJ1-4, the full variable domain reads ETGVTQSPTHLIKTRGQQVTLRCSSQSGHNTVSWYQQALGQGPQFIFQYYREEENGRGNFPPRFSGLQFPNYSSELNVNALELDDSALYLCASSLGVATNEKLFFGSGTQLSVL.

This chain connects TRBV27 to TRBJ2-1, with D maybe TRBD2 (5 bases). The CDR3 is 16 amino acids. Between the trimmed V and J ends, which lost 4 bases and 1 base, there was a span of 14 bases. CDR1 and CDR2 (germline): MNHEY, SMNVEV (reference sequence). CDR3 protein: CASSSPRGASYNEQFF. The CDR3 region has the DNA TGTGCCAGCAGTTCCCCTCGGGGTGCTTCCTACAATGAGCAGTTCTTC.

The J gene is TRBJ1-1, the V gene TRBV10-3, with D maybe TRBD1 (5 bases). Germline V gives CDR1 ENHRY, CDR2 SYGVKD. The CDR3 has 15 amino acids. V shed 0 bases and J shed 6 bases, with 14 bases lying between them. The CDR3 spells CAISESRGRVAEAFF. For the CDR3, the DNA is TGTGCCATCAGTGAGTCGAGGGGTAGGGTCGCTGAAGCTTTCTTT.

This rearrangement joins TRBV27 to TRBJ1-5, with a weak D call TRBD1 (5 bases). The V gene lost 2 bases and the J gene lost 6 bases, with 11 bases spanning the gap. This CDR3 region has 14 residues. Germline V CDR1 and CDR2: MNHEY, SMNVEV (reference sequence). CDR3 sequence reads: CASSLGADSQPQHF. CDR3 DNA sequence: TGTGCCAGCAGTTTAGGGGCAGACTCTCAGCCCCAGCATTTT.